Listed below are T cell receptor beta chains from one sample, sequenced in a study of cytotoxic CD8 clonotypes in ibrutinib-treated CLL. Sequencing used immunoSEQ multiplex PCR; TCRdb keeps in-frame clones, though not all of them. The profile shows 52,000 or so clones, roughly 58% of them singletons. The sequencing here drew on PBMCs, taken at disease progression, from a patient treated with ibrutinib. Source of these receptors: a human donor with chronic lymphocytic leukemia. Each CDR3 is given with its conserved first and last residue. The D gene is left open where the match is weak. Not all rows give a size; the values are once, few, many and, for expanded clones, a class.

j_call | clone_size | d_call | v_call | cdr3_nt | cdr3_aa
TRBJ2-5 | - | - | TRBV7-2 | TGTGCCAGCAGCTTAGCGCACGGAGGGCGAGAGACCCAGTACTTC | CASSLAHGGRETQYF
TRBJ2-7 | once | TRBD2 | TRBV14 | TGTGCCAGCAGCCAAGATTGGTTCACTAGCGTTAACCCCTACGAGCAGTACTTC | CASSQDWFTSVNPYEQYF
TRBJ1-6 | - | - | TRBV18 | TGTGCCAGCTCACCTTACAGTCTGGGGGATTTGAATTCACCCCTCCACTTT | CASSPYSLGDLNSPLHF
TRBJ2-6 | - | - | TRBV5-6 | TGTGCCAGCAGCCCCCAGACTGAGCCAATCTCTGGGGCCAACGTCCTGACTTTC | CASSPQTEPISGANVLTF
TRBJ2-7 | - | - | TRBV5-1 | TGCGCCAGCAGCTTCGACAGGACCTACGAGCAGTACTTC | CASSFDRTYEQYF
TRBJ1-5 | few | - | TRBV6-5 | TGTGCCAGCAGTAGTCTTAGCAATCAGCCCCAGCATTTT | CASSSLSNQPQHF
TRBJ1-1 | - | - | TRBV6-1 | TGTGCCAGCAGTGGACAGGACAATGAAGCTTTCTTT | CASSGQDNEAFF
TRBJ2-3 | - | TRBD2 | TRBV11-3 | TGTGCCAGCAGCTTCGGGTCCCTAGCGGGAGCCGGAGATACGCAGTATTTT | CASSFGSLAGAGDTQYF
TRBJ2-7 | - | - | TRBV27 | TGTGCCAGCAGTTGGGTGCGGGGCTCCTACGAGCAGTACTTC | CASSWVRGSYEQYF
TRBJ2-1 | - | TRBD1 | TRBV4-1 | TGCGCCAGCAGCCAATTACAGGGGGCCGTTCTCTCCTACAATGAGCAGTTCTTC | CASSQLQGAVLSYNEQFF
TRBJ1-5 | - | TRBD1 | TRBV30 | TGTGCCTGGAACTCCGGGACAGGTCGTCAGCCCCAGCATTTT | CAWNSGTGRQPQHF
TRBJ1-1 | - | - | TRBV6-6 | TGTGCCAGCAGTTATCAAAAGGTAGAGACTGAAGCTTTCTTT | CASSYQKVETEAFF
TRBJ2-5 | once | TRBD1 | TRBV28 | TGTGCCAGCAGTCCCGACAGGGTCCAAGAGACCCAGTACTTC | CASSPDRVQETQYF
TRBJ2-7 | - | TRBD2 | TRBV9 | TGTGCCAGCAGCGGCGGACTAGCGGGACCCTACGAGCAGTACTTC | CASSGGLAGPYEQYF
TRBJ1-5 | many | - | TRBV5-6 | TGTGCCAGCAGCTTGGGGCCCGACGGTAGCAATCAGCCCCAGCATTTT | CASSLGPDGSNQPQHF